This T cell receptor (beta chain) is from a study of human T cells and chemical hapten exposure. Study details: Once 0.01% DPC had been applied to the upper back by patch test, readings were taken at 6 days.

The time point denotes: patch test 1, 2 weeks after DPC sensitization. Specified treatment: therapeutic diphenylcyclopropenone sensitization with weekly scalp DPC. Study-wide results and caveats: TCRs at high frequency, those above 1 in 1000, did not change with DPC sensitization.

The germline V gene has CDR1 SNHLY and CDR2 FYNNEI. Trimming cost V 6 bases and J 1 base; bases outside gene matches: 4. CDR3 length equals 14 residues. A word on this clonotype: What it recognizes is unknown.

Authors' data handling: Sample TCR counts, which ranged from 23,224 to 690,600, had a median of roughly 96,000. One entry per CDR3 protein results from TCRdb running MiXCR on the RACE reads. TCRdb, not the authors, supplied the V and J calls. This sample has roughly 180,000 distinct CDR3 sequences; about 14% occur once, and the top ten carry about 1.8%. The material sequenced was whole blood, taken in connection with sensitization to the hapten diphenylcyclopropenone (DPC). This chain links TRBV2 with TRBJ1-1; 8 bases agree with TRBD1. This TCR derives from a woman aged 30 to 39 with alopecia areata. Some clones in this sample may be carry-over from other donors' samples. CDR3 sequence (DNA): TGTGCCAGCAGGACCGGGACAGGGAACACTGAAGCTTTCTTT. It specifies CASRTGTGNTEAFF.